In this sample, the clone carrying this TCR beta chain turned up many times. A sample-barcoded 5' primer and a J-beta primer mix were used in a second PCR of about 6 to 11 cycles. A single record per CDR3 protein comes from TCRdb applying MiXCR to the 5' RACE reads. The repertoire holds 850,000 or so distinct CDR3 sequences, with 29% as singletons. V was clipped by 1 base and J by 7 bases, with 11 bases between them. Per the germline V gene, CDR1 is SGHAT and CDR2 is FQNNGV. The CDR3 totals 15 residues. The sample comes from a study of blood T cells in healthy people across ages. V gene TRBV11-2 combines with J gene TRBJ1-6; D is unresolved. The origin of this receptor is a woman aged 80 or over in good health. Sequences were obtained from blood. The DNA for the CDR3 is TGTGCCAGCAGCTTAGTACTGACGGCGAATTCACCCCTCCACTTT. It is translated as CASSLVLTANSPLHF.